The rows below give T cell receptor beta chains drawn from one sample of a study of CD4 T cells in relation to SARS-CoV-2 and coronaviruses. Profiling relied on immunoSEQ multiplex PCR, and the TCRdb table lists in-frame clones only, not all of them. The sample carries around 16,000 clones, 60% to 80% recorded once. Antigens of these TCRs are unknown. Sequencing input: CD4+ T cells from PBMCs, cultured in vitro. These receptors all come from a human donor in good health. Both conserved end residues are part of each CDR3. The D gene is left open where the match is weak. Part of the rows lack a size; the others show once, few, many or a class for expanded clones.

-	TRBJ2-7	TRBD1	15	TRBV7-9	TGTGCCAGCAGCACCCGGGACAGGTTTACCTACGAGCAGTACTTC	CASSTRDRFTYEQYF
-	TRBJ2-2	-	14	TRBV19	TGTGCCAGTAGTATAATTGAGGGAACCGGGGAGCTGTTTTTT	CASSIIEGTGELFF
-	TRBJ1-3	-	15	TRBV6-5	TGTGCCAGCAGCCGAGGACAGTCCTCTGGAAACACCATATATTTT	CASSRGQSSGNTIYF
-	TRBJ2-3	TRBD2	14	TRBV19	TGTGCCAGTCGGACTAGCGGGAGTACAGATACGCAGTATTTT	CASRTSGSTDTQYF
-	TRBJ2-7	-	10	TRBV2	TGTGCCAGCGCGGTCTACGAGCAGTACTTC	CASAVYEQYF
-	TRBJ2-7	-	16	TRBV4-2	TGTGCCAGCAGCCAAGATGGGGCCGGGACTCCCTACGAGCAGTACTTC	CASSQDGAGTPYEQYF
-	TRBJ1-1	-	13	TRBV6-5	TGTGCCAGCACACACAGGGCGGAAAGTGAAGCTTTCTTT	CASTHRAESEAFF
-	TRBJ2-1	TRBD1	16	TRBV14	TGTGCCAGCAGCCAAGGCCAGGGGGTGGGGTACAATGAGCAGTTCTTC	CASSQGQGVGYNEQFF
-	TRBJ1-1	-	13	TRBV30	TGTGCCTGGAGTGTACATGTGGGCACTGAAGCTTTCTTT	CAWSVHVGTEAFF
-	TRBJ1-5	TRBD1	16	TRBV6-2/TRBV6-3	TGTGCCAGCAGTTACTCGTCGACAGGGTCACGACAGCCCCAGCATTTT	CASSYSSTGSRQPQHF
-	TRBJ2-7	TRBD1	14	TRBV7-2	TGTGCCAGCAGCGGGGGGACAGGTACCTACGAGCAGTACTTC	CASSGGTGTYEQYF
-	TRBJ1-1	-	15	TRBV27	TGTGCCAGCAGTTTCCAGCGGGGGATGGGCACTGAAGCTTTCTTT	CASSFQRGMGTEAFF
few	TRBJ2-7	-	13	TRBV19	TGTGCCAGTACCTCGGACACATCCTACGAGCAGTACTTC	CASTSDTSYEQYF
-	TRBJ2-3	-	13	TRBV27	TGTGCCAGCAGTTTAGCTTTCACAGATACGCAGTATTTT	CASSLAFTDTQYF
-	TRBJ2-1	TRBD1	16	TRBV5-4	TGTGCCAGCAGCTTGGGTGGGACAGGGGCCTACAATGAGCAGTTCTTC	CASSLGGTGAYNEQFF
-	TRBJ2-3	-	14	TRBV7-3	TGTGCCAGCAGCTTAAAGTGGGGAGGAGATACGCAGTATTTT	CASSLKWGGDTQYF
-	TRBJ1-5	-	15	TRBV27	TGTGCCAGCAGTTTCGAATGCTATAGCAATCAGCCCCAGCATTTT	CASSFECYSNQPQHF
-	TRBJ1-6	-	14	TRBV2	TGTGCCAGCACGATTGGACCTTCGGAGGGATCCCTCCACTTT	CASTIGPSEGSLHF
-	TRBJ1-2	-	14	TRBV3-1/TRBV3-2	TGTGCCAGCAGCAAAAGAGGCGAGCCAGGAGGCTACACCTTC	CASSKRGEPGGYTF
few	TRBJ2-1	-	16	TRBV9	TGTGCCAGCAGCGTAGAATTGATGGGGCAGCACAATGAGCAGTTCTTC	CASSVELMGQHNEQFF
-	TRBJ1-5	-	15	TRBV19	TGTGCCAGTAGTAATTTGTTAGGAGGGGAACAGCCCCAGCATTTT	CASSNLLGGEQPQHF
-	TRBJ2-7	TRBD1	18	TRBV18	TGTGCCAGCTCACCAAATGTCCGCGGGACAGGGGGAAACTACGAGCAGTACTTC	CASSPNVRGTGGNYEQYF